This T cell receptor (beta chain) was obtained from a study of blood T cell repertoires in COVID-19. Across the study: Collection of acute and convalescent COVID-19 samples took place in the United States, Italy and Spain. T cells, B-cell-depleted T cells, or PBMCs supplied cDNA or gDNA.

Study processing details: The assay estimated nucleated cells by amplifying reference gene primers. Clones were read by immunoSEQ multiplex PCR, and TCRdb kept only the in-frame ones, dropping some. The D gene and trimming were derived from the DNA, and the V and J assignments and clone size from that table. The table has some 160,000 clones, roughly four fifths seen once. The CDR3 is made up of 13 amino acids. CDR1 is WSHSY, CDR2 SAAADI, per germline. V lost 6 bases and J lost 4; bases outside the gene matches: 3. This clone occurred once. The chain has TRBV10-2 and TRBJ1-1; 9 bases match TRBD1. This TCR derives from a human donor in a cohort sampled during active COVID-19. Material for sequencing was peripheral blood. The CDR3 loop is CASSGQGTTEAFF. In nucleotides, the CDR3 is TGCGCCAGCAGCGGACAGGGGACCACTGAAGCTTTCTTT.